The clone carrying this T cell receptor (beta chain) was picked up a small number of times. Its antigen is as yet unknown. Trimming pared 2 bases from V and 4 bases from J, leaving 11 bases between. This CDR3 region has 14 residues. Germline assignment: CDR1 SEHNR and CDR2 FQNEAQ (reference sequence). The entry originates in a study of blood T cells in healthy people across ages. Overall study results and limits: In older individuals, TCR beta diversity per million T cells was lower, falling roughly linearly with age.

Using a J-beta primer mix together with a sample-barcoded 5' primer, a second PCR was run for roughly 6 to 11 cycles. TCRdb re-derived calls from the 5' RACE reads in MiXCR, one entry per CDR3 protein. The data contain approximately 1.5 million distinct CDR3 sequences, approximately 43% of them singletons. The receptor was isolated from a woman in her late teens or twenties in good health. The source material was blood. This chain joins TRBV7-9 and TRBJ1-1; D uncertain. CDR3 sequence reads: CASSLLPSATEAFF. The CDR3 DNA reads TGTGCCAGCAGCTTATTACCATCTGCCACTGAAGCTTTCTTT.